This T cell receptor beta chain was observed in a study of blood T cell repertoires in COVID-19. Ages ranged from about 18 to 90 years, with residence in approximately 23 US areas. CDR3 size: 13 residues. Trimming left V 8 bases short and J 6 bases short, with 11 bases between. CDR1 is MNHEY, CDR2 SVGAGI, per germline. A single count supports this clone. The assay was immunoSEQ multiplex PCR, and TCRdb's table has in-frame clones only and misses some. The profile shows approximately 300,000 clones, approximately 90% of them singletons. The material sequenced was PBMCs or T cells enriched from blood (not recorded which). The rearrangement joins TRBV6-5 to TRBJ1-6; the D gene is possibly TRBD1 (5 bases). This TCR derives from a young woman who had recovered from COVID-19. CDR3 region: CASGVQGNSPLHF. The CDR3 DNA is TGTGCCAGCGGGGTCCAGGGTAATTCACCCCTCCACTTT.